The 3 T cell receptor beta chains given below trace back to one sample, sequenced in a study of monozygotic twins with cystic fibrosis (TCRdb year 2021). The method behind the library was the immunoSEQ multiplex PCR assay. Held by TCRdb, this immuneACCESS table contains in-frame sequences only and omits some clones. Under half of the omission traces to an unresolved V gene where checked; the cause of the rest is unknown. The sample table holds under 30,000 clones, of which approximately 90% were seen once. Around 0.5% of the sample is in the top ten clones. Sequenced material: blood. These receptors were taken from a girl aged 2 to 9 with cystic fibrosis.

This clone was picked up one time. The CDR3 spells CASSQGLGQGDEQYF. The CDR3 DNA reads as TGCGCCAGCAGCCAAGGCCTCGGACAGGGGGATGAGCAGTACTTC. This chain uses TRBV4-3 with TRBJ2-7; 10 bases line up with TRBD1. The germline V gene has CDR1 LGHNA and CDR2 YSLEER. The CDR3 spans 15 residues. V shed 1 base, J shed 7 bases, and the junction held 7 bases outside the gene matches.

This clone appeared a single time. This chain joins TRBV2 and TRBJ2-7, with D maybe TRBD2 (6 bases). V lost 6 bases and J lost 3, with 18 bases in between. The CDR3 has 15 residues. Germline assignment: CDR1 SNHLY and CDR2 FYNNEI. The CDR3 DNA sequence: TGTGCCAGCAGAGCAAAACCGGGAGAACACTACGAGCAGTACTTC. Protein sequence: CASRAKPGEHYEQYF.

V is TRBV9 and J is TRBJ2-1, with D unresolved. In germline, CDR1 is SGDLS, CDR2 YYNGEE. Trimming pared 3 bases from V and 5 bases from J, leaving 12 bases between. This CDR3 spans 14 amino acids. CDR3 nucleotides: TGTGCCAGCAGCGGGGATTTGTCACACAATGAGCAGTTCTTC. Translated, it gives CASSGDLSHNEQFF. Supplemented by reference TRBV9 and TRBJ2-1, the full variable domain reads DSGVTQTPKHLITATGQRVTLRCSPRSGDLSVYWYQQSLDQGLQFLIQYYNGEERAKGNILERFSAQQFPDLHSELNLSSLELGDSALYFCASSGDLSHNEQFFGPGTRLTVL.